The T cell receptor beta chain under discussion was sequenced for a study of T cell responses to AZD1222 COVID-19 vaccine (dated by TCRdb to the early 2020s). As for the study more broadly: A total of just over 230 trial participants underwent TCR sequencing, of whom about 200 had received two doses of AZD1222 and some 25 had received two doses of the MenACWY control vaccine. Trial participants were enrolled by age into subgroups of 18-55, 56-69 and 70-plus years, and around 150, 28 and 57 TCR-sequenced participants, respectively, were included in these subgroups.

The CDR3 regions of human TCRbeta chains were subjected to immunosequencing. Processing in the source paper ran as follows. TCRs in the repertoires were compared against a reference library of SARS-CoV-2-specific TCRs that had been generated with the MIRA antigen-specificity platform. Breadth was defined as the fraction of unique TCRs that were SARS-CoV-2-associated. Depth was defined as the fraction of total T cells that were SARS-CoV-2-associated. Each spike-specific TCR was assigned to its reactive spike region and to a CD4 or CD8 class using the MIRA data. Log10-transformed breadth and depth values were compared by one-way ANOVA with Sidak's multiple comparisons tests. In its TCRdb copy, this immuneACCESS table keeps in-frame sequences only and misses some clones. Where compared with another copy, unresolved V genes explain less than half of these, and the others have no known cause. That table furnishes V, J and clone size, whereas the DNA furnished D and trimming. Counted in this sample were over 95,000 clones; about 88% of them appeared once. The ten top clones hold more than 15% of the sample.

The study at large found these results: Nearly half of unique spike-specific TCRs reportedly recognized epitopes outside regions mutated in the B.1.351 and B.1.1.7 variants. Because no day 14 peak-response samples were available, the repertoires could be characterized only after the peak T cell response. Most participants were white British and females outnumbered males, and the authors suggested that clonal diversity may have been underestimated. In the small 56-69-year group, the increase in depth fell short of significance, most likely because of low power. The vaccine-associated CD4 TCRs covered the entire spike protein, and the dominant responses fell in regions 160-218 and 743-854. Conclusions about previously exposed vaccinees are limited because only a handful of AZD1222 recipients were SARS-CoV-2 seropositive at baseline. A significant rise in spike-specific TCR breadth and depth was observed after two AZD1222 doses relative to day 0 and relative to MenACWY recipients.

Read against the paper, the sample's time point label means: about 28 days (+/-7) after the second vaccine dose. Because spike-specific TCR depth and breadth did not differ between the two schedules, AZD1222 recipients who got a second dose at roughly 4 weeks were pooled with those who got a second dose at roughly 12 weeks. Samples from vaccinated people were obtained from the UK trials COV001 and COV002, which included a single-blind randomized controlled phase 2/3 trial of AZD1222 (ChAdOx1 nCoV-19) in healthy adults. For TCRbeta chain sequencing, PBMC samples from trial participants were taken at day 0 and at day 28 after the second dose. This clone was detected only a few times. The antigen this receptor binds is unknown. Base qualities are not at hand, and no much larger clone is one base apart. The sample consisted of peripheral blood, taken 28 days after the second AZD1222 dose. This clonotype was obtained from an adult who received the AZD1222 COVID-19 vaccine.

The CDR3 loop reads CASSSGTSGRTYNEQFF. The DNA sequence reads TGTGCCAGCAGCTCGGGGACTAGCGGGAGGACCTACAATGAGCAGTTCTTC. The chain links TRBV5-4 with TRBJ2-1, with TRBD2 matching 15 junction bases. Here V drops 3 bases and J drops 2 bases, and the junction holds 3 bases not matched to any gene. The CDR3 measures 17 amino acids from cysteine to phenylalanine. Only the CDR3 DNA is retained, 51 bases long and in frame from the first base. As encoded in the germline V gene (reference sequence), CDR1 is SGHNT while CDR2 is YYREEE.